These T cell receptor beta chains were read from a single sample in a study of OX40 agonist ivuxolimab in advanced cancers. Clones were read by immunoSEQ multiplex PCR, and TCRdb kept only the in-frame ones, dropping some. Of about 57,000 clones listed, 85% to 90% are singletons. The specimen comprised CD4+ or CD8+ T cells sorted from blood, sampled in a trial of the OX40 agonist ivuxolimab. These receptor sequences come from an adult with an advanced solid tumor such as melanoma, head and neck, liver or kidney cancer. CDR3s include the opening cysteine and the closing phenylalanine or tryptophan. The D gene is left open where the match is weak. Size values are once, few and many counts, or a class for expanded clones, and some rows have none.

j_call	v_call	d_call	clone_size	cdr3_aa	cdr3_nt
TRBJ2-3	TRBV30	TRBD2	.	CAWSVGAGGLTDTQYF	TGTGCCTGGAGTGTTGGAGCGGGAGGTTTAACAGATACGCAGTATTTT
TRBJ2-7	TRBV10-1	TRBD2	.	CASSEAGETYEQYF	TGCGCCAGCAGTGAAGCGGGAGAGACCTACGAGCAGTACTTC
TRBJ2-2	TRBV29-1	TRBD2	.	CSVGEGTNTGELFF	TGCAGCGTTGGGGAGGGAACGAACACCGGGGAGCTGTTTTTT
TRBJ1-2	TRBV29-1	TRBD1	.	CSVEGTGGGYTF	TGCAGCGTTGAGGGCACAGGGGGTGGCTACACCTTC
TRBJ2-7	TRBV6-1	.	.	CASMGGGIYEQYF	TGTGCCAGCATGGGAGGGGGCATCTACGAGCAGTACTTC
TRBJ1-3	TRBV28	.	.	CASSRGTSPGNTIYF	TGTGCCAGCAGTCGCGGGACATCCCCTGGAAACACCATATATTTT
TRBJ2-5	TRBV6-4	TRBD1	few	CASSDYKQGKETQYF	TGTGCCAGCAGTGACTACAAACAGGGGAAAGAGACCCAGTACTTC
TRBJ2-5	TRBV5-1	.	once	CASSLGPQGEETQYF	TGCGCCAGCAGCTTGGGGCCGCAGGGAGAAGAGACCCAGTACTTC
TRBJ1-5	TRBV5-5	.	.	CASSLQDDQPQHF	TGTGCCAGCAGCCTACAGGACGATCAGCCCCAGCATTTT
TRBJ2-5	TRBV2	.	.	CASSVLGYGQYF	TGTGCCAGCAGTGTGTTGGGGTATGGGCAGTACTTC
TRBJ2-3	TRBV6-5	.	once	CASRRVPGSTDTQYF	TGTGCCAGCAGGCGGGTCCCGGGGTCCACAGATACGCAGTATTTT
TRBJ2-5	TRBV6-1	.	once	CASRPYGQGGETQYF	TGTGCCAGCAGGCCATACGGGCAGGGCGGGGAGACCCAGTACTTC
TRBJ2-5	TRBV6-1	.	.	CASRVGEETQYF	TGTGCCAGCAGGGTGGGGGAAGAGACCCAGTACTTC
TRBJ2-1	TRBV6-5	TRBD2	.	CASSYSGGMTNEQFF	TGTGCCAGCAGTTACTCCGGGGGGATGACCAATGAGCAGTTCTTC